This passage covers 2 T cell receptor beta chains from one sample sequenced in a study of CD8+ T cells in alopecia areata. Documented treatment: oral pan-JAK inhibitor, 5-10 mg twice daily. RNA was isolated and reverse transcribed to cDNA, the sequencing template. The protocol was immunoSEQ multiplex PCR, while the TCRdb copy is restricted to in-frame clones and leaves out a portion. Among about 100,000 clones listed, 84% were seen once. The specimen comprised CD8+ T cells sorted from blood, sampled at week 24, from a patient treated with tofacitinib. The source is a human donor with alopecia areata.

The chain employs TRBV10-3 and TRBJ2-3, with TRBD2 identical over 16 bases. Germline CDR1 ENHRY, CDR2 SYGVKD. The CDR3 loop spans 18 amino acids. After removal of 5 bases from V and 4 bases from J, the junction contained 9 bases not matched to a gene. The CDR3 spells CAISPGTSGGARPDTQYF. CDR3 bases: TGTGCCATCAGTCCCGGGACTAGCGGGGGGGCCAGGCCAGATACGCAGTATTTT.

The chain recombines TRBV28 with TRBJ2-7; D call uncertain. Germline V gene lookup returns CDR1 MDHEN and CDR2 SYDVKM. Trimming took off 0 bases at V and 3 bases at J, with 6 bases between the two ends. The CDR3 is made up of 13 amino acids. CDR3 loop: CASSLWGSYEQYF. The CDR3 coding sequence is TGTGCCAGCAGTTTATGGGGCAGCTACGAGCAGTACTTC.